One and the same sample provided the 27 T cell receptor beta chains below, sequenced in a study of T cells in Graves' hyperthyroidism and ophthalmopathy. Researchers took RNA transcripts and amplified the TCR beta CDR3 regions from them. The primer set for the first-round RT-PCR of the TCR CDR3 was HTBI. TCRdb itself ran the multiplex PCR reads through MiXCR, one entry per CDR3 protein. The sample lists about 480,000 distinct CDR3 sequences; 20% to 25% were seen once. The source material was blood. The receptor set was obtained from a woman aged 70-85 years with Graves' ophthalmopathy.

This clonotype was seen at least ten times. The chain couples TRBV2 to TRBJ2-5; a possible D gene is TRBD2 (5 bases). Germline lookup yields CDR1 SNHLY and CDR2 FYNNEI. The ends were cut back, 4 bases at V and 4 bases at J, with 10 bases in the middle. The CDR3 sequence is 13 residues long. The CDR3, as DNA: TGTGCCAGCAGTGGAGGGTTAGGAGAGACCCAGTACTTC. This translates into CASSGGLGETQYF.

This clonotype was counted many times. The chain is built from TRBV7-8 and TRBJ2-2; tentative D call: TRBD1 (6 bases). The CDR3 spans 17 residues. Trimming removed 1 base from V and 2 bases from J, with 14 bases in between. The V gene's germline CDR1 is SGHVS and CDR2 FQNEAQ. This chain's CDR3 is CASSLGPGQRNTGELFF. CDR3 nucleotides: TGTGCCAGCAGCTTAGGACCAGGACAGAGAAACACCGGGGAGCTGTTTTTT.

This clonotype was observed at least ten times. The V and J genes are TRBV2 and TRBJ1-5; 7 bases are a match to TRBD1. V shed 4 bases and J 9 bases; nucleotides not matched to a gene: 3. From germline, CDR1 is SNHLY and CDR2 FYNNEI. The CDR3 length is 12 residues. The CDR3 here is CASSGQGGPQHF. The CDR3 nucleotides read TGTGCCAGCAGTGGACAGGGTGGGCCCCAGCATTTT.

In its sample, this clonotype was seen a few times. The DNA of the CDR3 is TGCAGTGCTAGAGATTGGGGACTAGCGGGAGCCACGAATTGGCAGTTCTTC. Its translation is CSARDWGLAGATNWQFF. The chain couples TRBV20-1 to TRBJ2-1; 14 bases fit TRBD2. Unmatched junction bases numbered 13, after V lost 0 bases and J lost 12 bases. The length of the CDR3 is 17 residues. The germline gives CDR1 DFQATT, CDR2 SNEGSKA (reference sequence).

The chain combines TRBV6-2 or TRBV6-3 with TRBJ2-6; D may be TRBD1 (6 bases). This CDR3 spans 18 amino acids. The germline V gene encodes CDR1 MNHEY and CDR2 SVGEGT. The V and J ends lost 4 bases and 1 base respectively, with 17 bases between them. As DNA, the CDR3 is TGTGCCAGCAGTTCCCGACAGGTTTCCTATTCTGGGGCCAACGTCCTGACTTTC. Translating gives CASSSRQVSYSGANVLTF.

This clonotype was seen a handful of times. The chain joins TRBV7-3 to TRBJ2-1; D is unresolved. V was trimmed by 5 bases and J by 5 bases, leaving 19 bases between them. This CDR3 is built from 16 residues. CDR1 and CDR2 from the germline V gene are SGHTA and FQGTGA. CDR3 protein: CASSILSSRENNEQFF. CDR3 nucleotide sequence: TGTGCCAGCAGCATCCTCAGCTCCCGCGAGAACAATGAGCAGTTCTTC.

As for this clonotype: One end of the junction is discordant with germline, which a read error may explain. The J gene is TRBJ2-7, the V gene TRBV11-2; 8 bases map to TRBD2. Germline assignment: CDR1 SGHAT and CDR2 FQNNGV. The CDR3 is 14 residues long. CDR3 coding DNA: TGTACCAGCAGCAATAGCGGGGTCACCTACGAGCAGTACTTC. Protein: CTSSNSGVTYEQYF.

The gene calls are TRBV3-1 and TRBJ2-2; no clear D. This CDR3 is 13 amino acids long. CDR1 and CDR2 from the germline V gene are LGHDT and YNNKEL (reference sequence). V shed 2 bases and J shed 6 bases, with 7 bases lying between them. The CDR3 protein is CASSQLVSGELFF. The CDR3 DNA sequence: TGTGCCAGCAGCCAATTGGTCTCCGGGGAGCTGTTTTTT.

This clonotype was observed a few times. The V call is TRBV3-1, the J call TRBJ1-6; no clear D gene. Germline loops: CDR1 LGHDT, CDR2 YNNKEL (reference sequence). The CDR3 has 14 residues. Trimming took off 1 base at V and 4 bases at J, with 5 bases between the two ends. The CDR3 loop reads CASSQVGYNSPLHF. The CDR3 nucleotides are TGTGCCAGCAGCCAAGTCGGTTATAATTCACCCCTCCACTTT.

This clonotype came up many times. V and J are TRBV7-2 and TRBJ1-6; 11 nucleotides match TRBD1. Germline trimming cut 2 bases from V and 10 bases from J; bases unmatched to any gene: 10. The germline V gene has CDR1 SGHTA and CDR2 FQGNSA. CDR3 length: 17 amino acids. CDR3 bases: TGTGCCAGCAGCTTAATGGGACAGGGGGTGGACGGATCACCCCTCCACTTT. It encodes CASSLMGQGVDGSPLHF.

This clonotype was picked up a small number of times. The CDR3 DNA sequence: TGTGCCAGCAGGCGACAAGGTTTTCGGGAGACCCAGTACTTC. This gives the protein CASRRQGFRETQYF. The V call is TRBV6-1, the J call TRBJ2-5; D not certain. The length of the CDR3 is 14 residues. Germline CDR1 MNHNS, CDR2 SASEGT. V was trimmed by 6 bases and J by 5 bases, leaving 16 bases between them.

This chain uses TRBV28 with TRBJ1-3, with unresolved D. With 6 bases removed from V and 0 bases from J, the gap between germline ends came to 18 bases. The CDR3 spans 17 residues. Germline-derived CDR1 and CDR2 are MDHEN and SYDVKM. Here the CDR3 DNA reads TGTGCCAGCAGCTTCCTCCCACCCGGGCTCTCTGGAAACACCATATATTTT. Translated, it gives CASSFLPPGLSGNTIYF. The variable domain in full, completed from reference TRBV28 and TRBJ1-3, reads DVKVTQSSRYLVKRTGEKVFLECVQDMDHENMFWYRQDPGLGLRLIYFSYDVKMKEKGDIPEGYSVSREKKERFSLILESASTNQTSMYLCASSFLPPGLSGNTIYFGEGSWLTVV.

This rearrangement joins TRBV3-1 to TRBJ2-2, with D possibly matching TRBD2 (5 bases). From germline, CDR1 is LGHDT and CDR2 YNNKEL (reference sequence). This CDR3 contains 16 residues. The ends were cut back, 1 base at V and 6 bases at J, with 15 bases in the middle. CDR3 protein: CASSQVGGFRSGELFF. In DNA, the CDR3 is TGTGCCAGCAGCCAAGTAGGCGGGTTCCGCTCCGGGGAGCTGTTTTTT.

The chain combines TRBV7-2 with TRBJ1-5; TRBD1 aligns across 7 bases. This CDR3 comprises 15 residues. Trimming removed 1 base from V and 2 bases from J; junction bases left unmatched: 2. CDR1 and CDR2 from the germline V gene are SGHTA and FQGNSA. The CDR3 bases are TGTGCCAGCAGCTTAGAGACAGGGCGCAATCAGCCCCAGCATTTT. Translating it yields CASSLETGRNQPQHF.

V usage is TRBV20-1 and J usage is TRBJ2-7, with TRBD2 matching over 7 bases. Germline V CDR1 and CDR2: DFQATT, SNEGSKA (reference sequence). The ends lost 4 bases at V and 2 bases at J; junction bases unmatched: 11. This CDR3 is built from 15 residues. The CDR3 region has the DNA TGCAGTGCTAATACCAGATCTAGCGGAGCCTACGAGCAGTACTTC. This sequence encodes CSANTRSSGAYEQYF.

This chain joins TRBV19 and TRBJ1-5, with 7 bases matching TRBD1. This CDR3 spans 14 amino acids. Trimming removed 2 bases from V and 3 bases from J; junction bases left unmatched: 1. The germline gives CDR1 LNHDA, CDR2 SQIVND (reference sequence). The CDR3 spells CASSITGDNQPQHF. The DNA of the CDR3 is TGTGCCAGTAGTATAACAGGGGACAATCAGCCCCAGCATTTT.

This clonotype appeared a few times. This chain uses TRBV7-9 with TRBJ2-1; possibly TRBD2 for D (6 bases). The CDR3 covers 14 residues. Between the trimmed V and J ends, which lost 11 bases and 4 bases, there was a span of 18 bases. CDR1 SEHNR and CDR2 FQNEAQ come from the germline V gene (reference sequence). CDR3 DNA sequence: TGTGCCGCCCCTGGGGGGTCTCTATACAATGAGCAGTTCTTC. Protein: CAAPGGSLYNEQFF.

This clonotype came up a few times. This chain connects TRBV6-6 to TRBJ1-1; a weak D match, TRBD1 (5 bases). The germline CDR1 and CDR2 sequences are MNHNY and SVGAGI (reference sequence). Trimming pared 2 bases from V and 4 bases from J, leaving 11 bases between. The CDR3 covers 14 residues. This CDR3 is CASSYGARGTEAFF. In DNA form, the CDR3 reads TGTGCCAGCAGTTACGGGGCGCGCGGCACTGAAGCTTTCTTT.

V is TRBV10-1 and J is TRBJ1-1, with a weak D call TRBD1 (6 bases). The CDR3 spans 15 residues. Germline V CDR1 and CDR2: WNHNN, SYGVQD (reference sequence). V lost 4 bases, J lost 0 bases, and 12 bases lay in between. The CDR3 DNA reads TGCGCCAGCAGTGCAGGGACATTCATGAACACTGAAGCTTTCTTT. It encodes CASSAGTFMNTEAFF.

The chain uses TRBV28 and TRBJ1-2; no clear D gene. Trimming left V 7 bases short and J 4 bases short, with 19 bases between. The CDR3 runs to 15 residues. Per the germline V gene, CDR1 is MDHEN and CDR2 is SYDVKM. Written as DNA, the CDR3 is TGTGCCAGCAACCTAGGCCTCGGGAGTATCTATGGCTACACCTTC. Its translation: CASNLGLGSIYGYTF.

This clonotype was found many times. The chain uses TRBV3-1 and TRBJ2-7; TRBD1 might be the D (5 bases). The CDR3 is 14 amino acids. Germline V CDR1 and CDR2: LGHDT, YNNKEL (reference sequence). The V and J ends lost 2 bases and 5 bases respectively, with 13 bases between them. The CDR3 loop reads CASSQRGIGHEQYF. The CDR3 region has the DNA TGTGCCAGCAGCCAAAGGGGTATAGGGCACGAGCAGTACTTC.

V and J are TRBV2 and TRBJ2-3, with TRBD2 matching 12 bases. After removal of 5 bases from V and 4 bases from J, the junction contained 1 base not matched to a gene. This CDR3 spans 14 amino acids. Germline V lookup: CDR1 SNHLY, CDR2 FYNNEI. The DNA of the CDR3 is TGTGCCAGCAGTTGGACTAGCGGGGCAGATACGCAGTATTTT. It translates to CASSWTSGADTQYF.

This clonotype was seen at least ten times. The chain couples TRBV28 to TRBJ1-1, with D tentatively TRBD1 (5 bases). The CDR3 contains 14 residues. V was pared by 8 bases and J by 3 bases, with 16 bases between. CDR1 and CDR2 from the germline V gene are MDHEN and SYDVKM. CDR3 sequence (DNA): TGTGCCAGCGGGTTGGGGGTGAGGGACACTGAAGCTTTCTTT. This sequence encodes CASGLGVRDTEAFF.

The V call is TRBV10-1, the J call TRBJ2-3; D may match TRBD1 or TRBD2 (5 bases each). V lost 4 bases and J lost 11, with 16 bases in between. This CDR3 spans 13 amino acids. Germline V gives CDR1 WNHNN, CDR2 SYGVQD (reference sequence). CDR3: CASSGPGDERQYF. CDR3 coding DNA: TGCGCCAGCAGTGGCCCCGGGGACGAGAGGCAGTATTTT.

The count of this clonotype is one. The rearrangement links TRBV7-3 to TRBJ1-4, with unresolved D. The CDR3 is made up of 15 amino acids. V was cut by 4 bases and J by 0 bases, with 9 bases left in between. Germline V gives CDR1 SGHTA, CDR2 FQGTGA. CDR3 in amino acids: CASSYNFATNEKLFF. CDR3 sequence (DNA): TGTGCCAGCAGCTATAACTTTGCAACTAATGAAAAACTGTTTTTT.

In its sample, this clonotype was seen a few times. The genes are TRBV12-3 or TRBV12-4 and TRBJ2-1; no clear D gene. Deletions cut 6 bases from V and 15 bases from J, with 15 bases between. The CDR3 is made up of 11 amino acids. The CDR3 is CASSSRVLTFF. CDR3 coding DNA: TGTGCCAGCAGCTCCCGGGTACTAACGTTCTTC.

As DNA, the CDR3 is TGCGCCAGCAGCTTGGCCCCGGGGAATGAAAAACTGTTTTTT. This gives the protein CASSLAPGNEKLFF. The chain combines TRBV5-1 with TRBJ1-4, with D unclear. CDR1 SGHRS and CDR2 YFSETQ come from the germline V gene. V was shortened by 0 bases and J by 5 bases, with 8 bases between the two germline ends. The CDR3 contains 14 residues.